This T cell receptor (beta chain) was sequenced for a study of blood T cell repertoires in COVID-19. Here immunoSEQ multiplex PCR was the method, and the copy in TCRdb shows in-frame clones only, minus some. The profile shows some 250,000 clones, 85% to 90% of them singletons. Trimming took 1 base from V and 5 from J, leaving 13 bases between them. This CDR3 is built from 15 residues. Germline V gene sequence: CDR1 SGHRS, CDR2 YFSETQ. The receptor was derived from a man aged 18 to 30 who had recovered from COVID-19. This chain joins TRBV5-1 and TRBJ1-5; the D gene is possibly TRBD1 (6 bases). The source material was PBMCs or T cells enriched from blood (not recorded which). As DNA, the CDR3 is TGCGCCAGCAGCTTGCTGGCGGGGGCAGATCAGCCCCAGCATTTT. It encodes CASSLLAGADQPQHF. The full variable domain, completed using reference TRBV5-1 and TRBJ1-5, is KAGVTQTPRYLIKTRGQQVTLSCSPISGHRSVSWYQQTPGQGLQFLFEYFSETQRNKGNFPGRFSGRQFSNSRSEMNVSTLELGDSALYLCASSLLAGADQPQHFGDGTRLSIL.